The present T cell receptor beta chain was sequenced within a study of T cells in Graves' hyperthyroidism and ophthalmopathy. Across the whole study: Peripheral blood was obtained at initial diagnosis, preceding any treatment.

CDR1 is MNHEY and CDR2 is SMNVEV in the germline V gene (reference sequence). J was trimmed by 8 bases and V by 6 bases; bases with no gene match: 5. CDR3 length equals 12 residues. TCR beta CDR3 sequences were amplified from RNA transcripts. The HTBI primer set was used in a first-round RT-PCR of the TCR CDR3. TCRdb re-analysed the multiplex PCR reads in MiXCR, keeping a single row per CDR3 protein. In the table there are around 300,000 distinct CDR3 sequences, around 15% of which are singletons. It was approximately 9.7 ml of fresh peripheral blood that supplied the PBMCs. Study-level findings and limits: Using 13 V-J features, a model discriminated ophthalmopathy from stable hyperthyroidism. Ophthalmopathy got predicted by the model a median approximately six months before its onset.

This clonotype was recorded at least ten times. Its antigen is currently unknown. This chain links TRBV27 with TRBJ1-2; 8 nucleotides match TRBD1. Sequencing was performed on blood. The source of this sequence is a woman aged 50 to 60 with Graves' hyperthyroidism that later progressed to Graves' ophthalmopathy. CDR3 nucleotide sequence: TGTGCCAGCAGCCAGACAGGGGACGGCTACACCTTC. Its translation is CASSQTGDGYTF.